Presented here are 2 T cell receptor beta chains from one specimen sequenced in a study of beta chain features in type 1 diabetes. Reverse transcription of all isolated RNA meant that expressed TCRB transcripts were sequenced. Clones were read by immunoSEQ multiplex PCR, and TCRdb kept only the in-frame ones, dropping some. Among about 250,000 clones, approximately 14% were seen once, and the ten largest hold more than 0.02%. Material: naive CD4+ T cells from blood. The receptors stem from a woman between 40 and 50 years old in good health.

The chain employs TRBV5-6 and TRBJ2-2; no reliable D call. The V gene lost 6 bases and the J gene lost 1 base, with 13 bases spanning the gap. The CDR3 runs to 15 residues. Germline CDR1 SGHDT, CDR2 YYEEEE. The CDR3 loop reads CASNSADQNTGELFF. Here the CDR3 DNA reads TGTGCCAGCAATTCGGCGGATCAGAACACCGGGGAGCTGTTTTTT.

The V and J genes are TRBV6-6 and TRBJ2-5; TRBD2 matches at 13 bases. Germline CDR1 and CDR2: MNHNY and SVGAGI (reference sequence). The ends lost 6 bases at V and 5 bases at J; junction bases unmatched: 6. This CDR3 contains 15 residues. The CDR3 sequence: CASSPLTSGGETQYF. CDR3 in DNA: TGTGCCAGCAGCCCTCTGACTAGCGGGGGGGAGACCCAGTACTTC.